The 30 T cell receptor beta chains reported below all come from one sample, sequenced in a study of cytomegalovirus exposure and HLA in healthy donors. This PCR relied on a set of 60 Vbeta primers and 13 Jbeta primers. Profiled with immunoSEQ multiplex PCR; TCRdb holds only in-frame clones, not every one. The sample includes about 140,000 clones, 76% seen only once; the top ten take approximately 3%. The sample was PBMCs. These receptors came from a male donor in good health and CMV-seronegative.

This chain connects TRBV10-3 to TRBJ2-4; 9 nucleotides line up with TRBD1. There are 17 residues in the CDR3. Germline CDR1 is ENHRY and CDR2 is SYGVKD. The trim removed 0 bases at V and 3 bases at J, leaving 6 bases unmatched. The CDR3 DNA reads as TGTGCCATCAGTGAGTCTGAGACAGGGGGTCTCAAAAACATTCAGTACTTC. It is translated as CAISESETGGLKNIQYF.

The rearrangement links TRBV4-1 to TRBJ2-1, with TRBD2 identical over 8 bases. The V gene end was trimmed by 2 bases and the J gene end by 10 bases; junction bases not matched to a gene: 4. The CDR3 extends over 13 amino acids. The germline gives CDR1 MGHRA, CDR2 YSYEKL. CDR3 in amino acids: CASSQLLAEEQFF. DNA of the CDR3: TGCGCCAGCAGCCAATTACTAGCGGAAGAGCAGTTCTTC.

This chain joins TRBV2 and TRBJ2-1; TRBD2 aligns across 13 bases. CDR1 SNHLY and CDR2 FYNNEI come from the germline V gene. The CDR3 covers 15 residues. Trimming removed 7 bases from V and 9 bases from J; junction bases left unmatched: 9. The CDR3 spells CASTDTSGRAVEQFF. The CDR3, as DNA: TGTGCCAGCACCGACACTAGCGGGAGGGCCGTTGAGCAGTTCTTC.

The rearrangement links TRBV7-9 to TRBJ1-6; 7 positions agree with TRBD1. V shed 2 bases and J 6 bases; nucleotides not matched to a gene: 7. The CDR3 runs 16 residues. CDR1 and CDR2 (germline): SEHNR, FQNEAQ (reference sequence). CDR3 amino acids: CASSLWATGVNSPLHF. Here the CDR3 DNA reads TGTGCCAGCAGCTTATGGGCTACAGGGGTTAATTCACCCCTCCACTTT.

The chain has TRBV6-1 and TRBJ2-7; 8 bases align to TRBD1. Germline CDR1 is MNHNS and CDR2 is SASEGT. Losses at the gene ends were 5 bases for V and 4 bases for J; bases not matched to a gene: 4. The length of the CDR3 is 13 residues. The CDR3 nucleotides read TGTGCCAGCAGTTCCGACAGGGGTTACGAGCAGTACTTC. Its translation is CASSSDRGYEQYF.

This clone was counted once. This chain links TRBV2 with TRBJ2-5; D ambiguous. Matching the DNA end better, TRBJ2-7 makes the J call doubtful. Germline CDR1 reads SNHLY; CDR2 reads FYNNEI. The CDR3 contains 12 residues. The CDR3 here is CASSEPPYEQYF. The CDR3 bases are TGTGCCAGCAGTGAACCTCCCTACGAGCAGTACTTC.

As for this clone: This sample includes further DNA sequences coding for the same CDR3. V usage is TRBV11-1 and J usage is TRBJ1-1; 10 bases match TRBD1. V shed 10 bases and J 8 bases; nucleotides not matched to a gene: 7. CDR1 is SGHAT and CDR2 is FQDESV in the germline V gene (reference sequence). The CDR3 loop spans 12 amino acids. CDR3 protein: CATLRDRGEAFF. As DNA, the CDR3 is TGTGCCACCCTACGGGACAGGGGAGAAGCTTTCTTT.

This clone was counted a single time. This chain joins TRBV28 and TRBJ2-7, with 7 bases matching TRBD1. The CDR3 sequence is 14 residues long. With 3 bases clipped from V and 2 bases from J, the junction kept 4 bases outside the gene matches. The germline V gene has CDR1 MDHEN and CDR2 SYDVKM. The CDR3 region is CASSFLGGPYEQYF. CDR3 nucleotides: TGTGCCAGCAGTTTCCTAGGGGGCCCCTACGAGCAGTACTTC.

This clone was detected only a few times. In DNA, the CDR3 is TGTGCCAGCAGTGAAGGGAGGGACCATCAGCCCCAGCATTTT. It is translated as CASSEGRDHQPQHF. The chain has TRBV6-1 and TRBJ1-5; D is possibly TRBD1 (5 bases). This CDR3 region has 14 residues. Trimming took off 1 base at V and 5 bases at J, with 9 bases between the two ends. Germline lookup yields CDR1 MNHNS and CDR2 SASEGT.

The V call is TRBV18, the J call TRBJ2-6; no clear D. Trimming took 6 bases from V and 0 from J, leaving 3 bases between them. Germline CDR1 KGHSH, CDR2 LQKENI. The CDR3 is 13 residues long. As DNA, the CDR3 is TGTGCCAGCTCCTCCTCTGGGGCCAACGTCCTGACTTTC. The encoded protein is CASSSSGANVLTF.

A few counts support this clone. The rearrangement uses TRBV28 and TRBJ1-5; 8 bases map to TRBD1. CDR1 is MDHEN, CDR2 SYDVKM, per germline. The length of the CDR3 is 16 residues. After removal of 4 bases from V and 6 bases from J, the junction contained 11 bases not matched to a gene. DNA for the CDR3: TGTGCCAGCAGTTCGACAGGGGTTTGGGGGAGTCAGCCCCAGCATTTT. Translation gives CASSSTGVWGSQPQHF.

The genes are TRBV5-8 and TRBJ1-5, with D possibly TRBD1 on 5 matching bases. CDR1 and CDR2 from the germline V gene are SGHTS and YDEGEE. The CDR3 has 11 residues. The V end lost 2 bases, the J end lost 9 bases, and 6 bases lay between the germline ends. The CDR3 loop is CASSFQGPQHF. The DNA of the CDR3 is TGTGCCAGCAGCTTTCAGGGGCCCCAGCATTTT.

The genes are TRBV7-9 and TRBJ1-2; a possible D gene is TRBD1 (6 bases). From germline, CDR1 is SEHNR and CDR2 FQNEAQ (reference sequence). The CDR3 is 14 residues long. Trimming shortened V by 1 base and J by 2 bases, and 8 bases separated the two germline ends. The CDR3 DNA is TGTGCCAGCAGCTTAGGTCAGGGGAACTATGGCTACACCTTC. It is translated as CASSLGQGNYGYTF.

About this clone itself: The junction and the germline gene differ at one end; a read error may be behind it. The chain recombines TRBV7-9 with TRBJ2-2; TRBD2 agrees at 13 bases. Germline assignment: CDR1 SEHNR and CDR2 FQNEAQ (reference sequence). The CDR3 has 17 residues. The CDR3 DNA sequence: TGTGCCAGCAGCTCAACGACTAGCGGGAGGAACCCCGGGGAGCTGTTTTTT. It encodes CASSSTTSGRNPGELFF.

V is TRBV7-2 and J is TRBJ2-5; TRBD2 might be the D (5 bases). The CDR3 extends over 13 amino acids. V was trimmed by 5 bases and J by 3 bases, leaving 10 bases between them. Germline V gene lookup returns CDR1 SGHTA and CDR2 FQGNSA. The CDR3 spells CASSPRAEETQYF. Written as DNA, the CDR3 is TGTGCCAGCAGCCCGAGGGCAGAAGAGACCCAGTACTTC.

This clone showed up just a few times. The chain employs TRBV6-4 and TRBJ2-2; TRBD1 agrees at 7 bases. CDR1 is MRHNA and CDR2 is SNTAGT in the germline V gene. V lost 6 bases and J lost 6; bases outside the gene matches: 7. The CDR3 has 14 residues. The CDR3 DNA sequence: TGTGCCAGCAGCGCAGACAGGGCCTCCGGGGAGCTGTTTTTT. Translated: CASSADRASGELFF.

V gene TRBV2 combines with J gene TRBJ2-2, with TRBD2 identical over 9 bases. Losses at the gene ends were 8 bases for V and 5 bases for J; bases not matched to a gene: 6. The length of the CDR3 is 14 residues. The germline gives CDR1 SNHLY, CDR2 FYNNEI. The CDR3 here is CASQYSGGTGELFF. For the CDR3, the DNA is TGTGCCAGCCAATATAGCGGGGGAACCGGGGAGCTGTTTTTT.

The chain employs TRBV7-3 and TRBJ2-3, with D possibly TRBD1 on 8 matching bases. The CDR3 consists of 14 residues. Trimming cost V 4 bases and J 3 bases, with 11 bases left between them. CDR1 and CDR2 from the germline V gene are SGHTA and FQGTGA. The CDR3 sequence: CASSYRGGTDTQYF. DNA of the CDR3: TGTGCCAGCAGCTACAGGGGGGGGACAGATACGCAGTATTTT.

V gene TRBV28 combines with J gene TRBJ2-2; 14 positions match TRBD2. Losses at the gene ends were 4 bases for V and 4 bases for J; bases not matched to a gene: 8. The length of the CDR3 is 18 residues. Germline V gene data show CDR1 as MDHEN and CDR2 as SYDVKM. CDR3 nucleotides: TGTGCCAGCAGTTCCACCGGGACTAGCGGGAGTGGCACCGGGGAGCTGTTTTTT. Its translation: CASSSTGTSGSGTGELFF. Variable domain in full (rest from reference TRBV28 and TRBJ2-2): DVKVTQSSRYLVKRTGEKVFLECVQDMDHENMFWYRQDPGLGLRLIYFSYDVKMKEKGDIPEGYSVSREKKERFSLILESASTNQTSMYLCASSSTGTSGSGTGELFFGEGSRLTVL.

This chain joins TRBV27 and TRBJ1-4, with D uncertain. The CDR3 contains 16 residues. Germline CDR1 MNHEY, CDR2 SMNVEV (reference sequence). Between the trimmed V and J ends, which lost 3 bases and 1 base, there was a span of 12 bases. This CDR3 reads CASSLRALVTNEKLFF. CDR3 DNA: TGTGCCAGCAGTTTGAGGGCCCTGGTAACTAATGAAAAACTGTTTTTT.

Note on this clone: The same CDR3 also results from other DNA sequences found in this sample. The J gene is TRBJ2-7, the V gene TRBV29-1; D may be TRBD1 (6 bases). Trimming shortened V by 3 bases and J by 2 bases, and 11 bases separated the two germline ends. The CDR3 runs to 13 residues. Germline V lookup: CDR1 SQVTM, CDR2 ANQGSEA. For the CDR3, the DNA is TGCAGCGTTGAGGGGCAGGGGACCTACGAGCAGTACTTC. Translation: CSVEGQGTYEQYF.

The chain recombines TRBV5-1 with TRBJ2-3, with unresolved D. Germline-derived CDR1 and CDR2 are SGHRS and YFSETQ. V was shortened by 4 bases and J by 2 bases, with 14 bases between the two germline ends. The CDR3 has 15 amino acids. In DNA form, the CDR3 reads TGCGCCAGCAGCCTCCTAGTGGAGCTCACAGATACGCAGTATTTT. This translates into CASSLLVELTDTQYF.

The chain carries TRBV2 and TRBJ2-5; the match to TRBD1 covers 7 bases. This CDR3 spans 14 amino acids. V lost 6 bases, J lost 0 bases, and 4 bases stayed unmatched. Germline V gene data show CDR1 as SNHLY and CDR2 as FYNNEI. CDR3 coding DNA: TGTGCCAGCAGCGCACAGGGGTACCAAGAGACCCAGTACTTC. It codes for CASSAQGYQETQYF.

The chain couples TRBV29-1 to TRBJ2-5; a weak D match, TRBD1 (6 bases). Germline values: CDR1 SQVTM, CDR2 ANQGSEA. The CDR3 is 12 residues long. Trimming shortened V by 6 bases and J by 5 bases, and 13 bases separated the two germline ends. The CDR3: CSVGALGETQYF. The CDR3 coding sequence is TGCAGCGTGGGGGCACTAGGGGAGACCCAGTACTTC.

With regard to this clone: Relative to the germline gene, one junction end is altered; a read error may explain this. V is TRBV2 and J is TRBJ2-3; 8 bases align to TRBD2. Per the germline V gene, CDR1 is SNHLY and CDR2 is FYNNEI. The CDR3 has 13 residues. The DNA of the CDR3 is TGTGCCAGCAGTGAGCGGAGCGGGGGATTGTCCAATTTT. It codes for CASSERSGGLSNF. The whole variable domain, filled in from reference TRBV2 and TRBJ2-3, reads EPEVTQTPSHQVTQMGQEVILRCVPISNHLYFYWYRQILGQKVEFLVSFYNNEISEKSEIFDDQFSVERPDGSNFTLKIRSTKLEDSAMYFCASSERSGGLSNFGPGTRLTVL.

This clone turned up a few times. The chain is built from TRBV13 and TRBJ2-7; no reliable D call. The CDR3 has 14 residues. The germline V gene encodes CDR1 PRHDT and CDR2 FYEKMQ (reference sequence). V was shortened by 1 base and J by 4 bases, with 11 bases between the two germline ends. CDR3 sequence (DNA): TGTGCCAGCAGCTTAGAGACACAGAAATACGAGCAGTACTTC. Translation: CASSLETQKYEQYF.

This clone has just a few counts. The chain carries TRBV4-1 and TRBJ2-3; possible D gene TRBD2, 5 bases. The V and J ends lost 0 bases and 5 bases respectively, with 12 bases between them. Germline CDR1 reads MGHRA; CDR2 reads YSYEKL. The CDR3 loop spans 15 amino acids. This CDR3 is CASSQDQTAGDTQYF. Here the CDR3 DNA reads TGCGCCAGCAGCCAAGACCAGACGGCGGGAGATACGCAGTATTTT.

The chain joins TRBV18 to TRBJ1-1; a possible D gene is TRBD1 (6 bases). Trimming stripped 2 bases from V and 0 bases from J, with 7 bases between. The CDR3 totals 14 residues. Germline CDR1 is KGHSH and CDR2 is LQKENI. The CDR3 bases are TGTGCCAGCTCACCAAGGGGGATGAACACTGAAGCTTTCTTT. Its translation: CASSPRGMNTEAFF.

In this sample, this clone turned up a few times. This chain joins TRBV4-3 and TRBJ1-1, with 8 bases matching TRBD1. V lost 0 bases and J lost 3; bases outside the gene matches: 3. Germline V gives CDR1 LGHNA, CDR2 YSLEER. This CDR3 is 15 amino acids long. This chain's CDR3 is CASSQDSGGYTEAFF. Here the CDR3 DNA reads TGCGCCAGCAGCCAAGACTCAGGGGGCTACACTGAAGCTTTCTTT.

CDR3 amino acids: CASTRAGGPTGELFF. CDR3 bases: TGTGCCAGCACACGAGCGGGAGGGCCCACCGGGGAGCTGTTTTTT. The chain carries TRBV2 and TRBJ2-2; 10 nucleotides agree with TRBD2. CDR1 and CDR2 (germline): SNHLY, FYNNEI. The CDR3 is 15 amino acids. V trimming: 7 bases; J trimming: 4 bases; junction bases outside the gene matches: 6.